Listed below are T cell receptor beta chains from one sample, sequenced in a study of glioma-infiltrating T cells after dendritic cell vaccination. Only in-frame clones appear in the TCRdb table, and some are missing; sequencing was by immunoSEQ multiplex PCR. The sample consists of more than 95,000 clones, roughly 81% of them appearing once. The specimen was blood, collected before dendritic cell vaccination. All receptors derive from a human donor with glioblastoma. CDR3s include the opening cysteine and the closing phenylalanine or tryptophan. D genes are given only for firm matches. Clone size, where shown, is once, few, many, or a class for clones that have expanded.

TRBV10-3,NA,TRBJ2-5,15,TRBD2,TGTGCCATCAGTGAGTGGCGGGGGGGCCAAGAGACCCAGTACTTC,CAISEWRGGQETQYF
TRBV21-1,NA,TRBJ2-7,14,NA,TGTGCCAGCAGCCCCCGCAACAGGGTTAACGAGCAGTACTTC,CASSPRNRVNEQYF
TRBV10-3,NA,TRBJ1-2,16,NA,TGTGCCATCAGTGAGTCGAGCCAGGGCCGTAACTATGGCTACACCTTC,CAISESSQGRNYGYTF
TRBV7-9,NA,TRBJ1-2,15,NA,TGTGCCAGCAGCTTAAACTCGTACAGCTTCTATGGCTACACCTTC,CASSLNSYSFYGYTF
TRBV12-5,NA,TRBJ1-6,18,TRBD1,TGTGCTAGTGGTTTGGTACTGACCGACAGGGGCTCCGATTCACCCCTCCACTTT,CASGLVLTDRGSDSPLHF
TRBV10-1,NA,TRBJ2-7,12,NA,TGCGCCAGCAGTGAGTCTGGGCTCGAGCAGTACTTC,CASSESGLEQYF
TRBV5-5,NA,TRBJ1-2,13,NA,TGTGCCAGCAGCTTGGGGGAGGGCTATGGCTACACCTTC,CASSLGEGYGYTF
TRBV7-9,NA,TRBJ2-1,15,TRBD1,TGTGCCAAGATTGCAGGGGGTTCCTGGGACAATGAGCAGTTCTTC,CAKIAGGSWDNEQFF
TRBV5-1,NA,TRBJ1-2,14,TRBD1,TGCGCCAGCAGCTCAGGGGGTGAGGACTATGGCTACACCTTC,CASSSGGEDYGYTF
TRBV27,NA,TRBJ2-7,17,TRBD1,TGTGCCAGCAGCTCCACCGGGACAGGGGGCCCCTACTACGAGCAGTACTTC,CASSSTGTGGPYYEQYF
TRBV4-1,NA,TRBJ1-1,15,NA,TGCGCCAGCAGCCAAGAGAAGCTCTCGAACACTGAAGCTTTCTTT,CASSQEKLSNTEAFF
TRBV4-2,NA,TRBJ2-7,16,TRBD1,TGTGCCAGCAGCCAAGACTTCGGACAGGGGAGACACGAGCAGTACTTC,CASSQDFGQGRHEQYF
TRBV5-4,NA,TRBJ2-5,13,TRBD2,TGTGCCAGCAGCCCTACTAGCGAAGAGACCCAGTACTTC,CASSPTSEETQYF
TRBV5-1,NA,TRBJ1-1,16,NA,TGCGCCAGCAGCTTCACTAATAGGGGTGACGGCACTGAAGCTTTCTTT,CASSFTNRGDGTEAFF
TRBV6-1,NA,TRBJ2-1,13,NA,TGTGCCAGCAGTGATATGTCCTACAATGAGCAGTTCTTC,CASSDMSYNEQFF
TRBV7-6,few,TRBJ1-4,13,NA,TGTGCCAGCAGCTTAGCCGGGGATGAAAAACTGTTTTTT,CASSLAGDEKLFF
TRBV6-6,NA,TRBJ2-3,15,TRBD2,TGTGCCAGCACTCGGGGGGACCTGGGCACAGATACGCAGTATTTT,CASTRGDLGTDTQYF
TRBV4-1,once,TRBJ2-3,15,NA,TGCGCCAGCAGCCCGCGTGGTAGCATCCCAGATACGCAGTATTTT,CASSPRGSIPDTQYF
TRBV5-4,NA,TRBJ1-3,13,NA,TGTGCCAGCAGCCCGGCTTTTAGCCACACCATATATTTT,CASSPAFSHTIYF
TRBV18,few,TRBJ1-1,15,NA,TGTGCCAGCTCACCACTCTCACAGCTGAACACTGAAGCTTTCTTT,CASSPLSQLNTEAFF
TRBV5-1,NA,TRBJ2-6,15,NA,TGCGCCAGCAGCTTGGACAATGCCGGGGCCAACGTCCTGACTTTC,CASSLDNAGANVLTF
TRBV19,NA,TRBJ2-7,16,TRBD2,TGTGCCAGTAGTATTGGCCAGCGGGGACCCAGCTACGAGCAGTACTTC,CASSIGQRGPSYEQYF
TRBV5-4,NA,TRBJ2-1,17,NA,TGTGCCAGCAGCCTACAACTGGGGGGGGGCGGAGGGAATGAGCAGTTCTTC,CASSLQLGGGGGNEQFF
TRBV30,NA,TRBJ1-5,13,NA,TGTGCCTGGAGTGTGGAAGCCGGGCAGCCCCAGCATTTT,CAWSVEAGQPQHF
TRBV18,NA,TRBJ1-6,16,NA,TGTGCCAGCTCACCAAATTTATCCCGGGCGGGTTCACCCCTCCACTTT,CASSPNLSRAGSPLHF
TRBV6-5,NA,TRBJ1-2,14,NA,TGTGCCAGCAGTTACTCATCAGGGAACTATGGCTACACCTTC,CASSYSSGNYGYTF
TRBV9,NA,TRBJ2-1,14,TRBD1,TGTGCCAGCAGCGCGACAGGACAGGTCGATGAGCAGTTCTTC,CASSATGQVDEQFF
TRBV25-1,NA,TRBJ1-6,13,NA,TGTGCCAGCAGTGAGAGTTTAAATTCACCCCTCCACTTT,CASSESLNSPLHF
TRBV27,NA,TRBJ1-2,13,NA,TGTGCCAGCAGTTTTCAGGGGTTGTATGGCTACACCTTC,CASSFQGLYGYTF
TRBV4-3,NA,TRBJ2-7,14,NA,TGCGCCAGCAGCCCCGGGCTAGCGAGATACGAGCAGTACTTC,CASSPGLARYEQYF
TRBV7-2,NA,TRBJ2-7,14,TRBD1,TGTGCCAGCAGCTCGGACAGGGGCCTGTACGAGCAGTACTTC,CASSSDRGLYEQYF
TRBV6-5,NA,TRBJ1-6,13,NA,TGTGCCAGCCGGGACACCTATAATTCACCCCTCCACTTT,CASRDTYNSPLHF
TRBV27,NA,TRBJ1-2,11,NA,TGTGCCAGCAGTTCGGGGGGGGGCTACACCTTC,CASSSGGGYTF
TRBV4-1,NA,TRBJ1-1,17,TRBD1,TGCGCCAGCGGATCCCACTTGGAGGGCAGGGGGCGAACTGAAGCTTTCTTT,CASGSHLEGRGRTEAFF
TRBV4-1,NA,TRBJ1-5,15,NA,TGCGCCAGCAGCCAGGGGGAGGGGGGGGGTCAGCCCCAGCATTTT,CASSQGEGGGQPQHF
TRBV6-1,NA,TRBJ1-1,14,NA,TGTGCCAGCAGTGGGGGGCTGGGGAACACTGAAGCTTTCTTT,CASSGGLGNTEAFF
TRBV7-7,NA,TRBJ2-5,15,TRBD1,TGTGCTAGCAGCTCCCGGACAGGCGGGTTGGAGACCCAGTACTTC,CASSSRTGGLETQYF
TRBV11-3,NA,TRBJ2-2,17,TRBD2,TGTGCCAGCAGCCTGTCCGATAGCGGGGCGGACACCGGGGAGCTGTTTTTT,CASSLSDSGADTGELFF
TRBV5-1,NA,TRBJ1-1,14,TRBD1,TGCGCCAGCAGCTTAGGACAGGAGAACACTGAAGCTTTCTTT,CASSLGQENTEAFF